This TCR beta chain derives from a study of brain T cells in children with intractable seizures. Findings and caveats of the study: Pre-surgery blood may have been undersampled, hiding some clones.

Trimming took 2 bases from V and 0 from J, leaving 6 bases between them. Looked up from germline, CDR1 is SGDLS and CDR2 is YYNGEE. This CDR3 region has 14 residues. Method: immunoSEQ multiplex PCR; TCRdb's copy keeps in-frame clones and lacks some. This table has just under 65,000 clones, more than 95% appearing once. Points on this clone: As yet, its antigen is unknown.

This receptor was identified in a boy in the first two years of life with focal cortical dysplasia and intractable seizures. This sequence joins TRBV9 and TRBJ1-3, with D uncertain. The sequenced sample was peripheral blood, obtained at surgery. The CDR3 here is CASSVTDSGNTIYF. In DNA form, the CDR3 reads TGTGCCAGCAGCGTGACTGACTCTGGAAACACCATATATTTT.